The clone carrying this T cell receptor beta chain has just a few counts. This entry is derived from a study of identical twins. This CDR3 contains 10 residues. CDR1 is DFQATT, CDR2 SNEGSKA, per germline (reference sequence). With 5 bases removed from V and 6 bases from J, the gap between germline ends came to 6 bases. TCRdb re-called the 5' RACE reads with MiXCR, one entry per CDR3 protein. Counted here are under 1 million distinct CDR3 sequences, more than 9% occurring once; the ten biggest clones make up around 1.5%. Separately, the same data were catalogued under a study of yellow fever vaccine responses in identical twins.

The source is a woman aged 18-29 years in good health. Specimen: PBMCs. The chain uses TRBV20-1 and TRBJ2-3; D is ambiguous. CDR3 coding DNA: TGCAGTGCTCCTATTGATACGCAGTATTTT. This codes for CSAPIDTQYF.